The 27 T cell receptor beta chains below were found in one sample sequenced in a study of T cells in Graves' hyperthyroidism and ophthalmopathy. There were TCR beta CDR3 regions amplified from RNA transcripts. Using the HTBI primer set, a first-round RT-PCR was run on the TCR CDR3. One entry per CDR3 protein, called by TCRdb with MiXCR from the multiplex PCR reads. This sample has about 200,000 distinct CDR3 sequences, with around 20% found just once. The specimen was blood. The receptors were sampled from a man in his forties or fifties with Graves' hyperthyroidism.

This clonotype was counted at least ten times. V and J are TRBV6-1 and TRBJ2-2; either TRBD1 or TRBD2 may fit D (6 bases each). This CDR3 spans 16 amino acids. V lost 6 bases, J lost 0 bases, and 14 bases lay in between. Germline V CDR1 and CDR2: MNHNS, SASEGT. The CDR3 loop reads CASRRGDWANTGELFF. The CDR3 DNA follows: TGTGCCAGCAGGAGGGGGGACTGGGCGAACACCGGGGAGCTGTTTTTT.

Ten or more counts support this clonotype. The chain is built from TRBV5-1 and TRBJ2-5; D uncertain. Trimming shortened V by 1 base and J by 13 bases, and 26 bases separated the two germline ends. The CDR3 is 16 residues long. CDR1 is SGHRS, CDR2 YFSETQ, per germline. DNA for the CDR3: TGCGCCAGCAGCTTGTCGGTTGGGCGACAAGGATCCTCGGGGTACTTC. Its protein product is CASSLSVGRQGSSGYF.

This clonotype was counted at least ten times. The chain couples TRBV28 to TRBJ1-5; no reliable D call. Germline CDR1 and CDR2: MDHEN and SYDVKM. V was clipped by 5 bases and J by 0 bases, with 14 bases between them. The CDR3 covers 16 residues. CDR3 protein: CASSPRHRYSNQPQHF. For the CDR3, the DNA is TGTGCCAGCAGTCCTCGACACCGGTATAGCAATCAGCCCCAGCATTTT.

J is TRBJ2-7 and V is TRBV6-2 or TRBV6-3; TRBD1 matches at 7 bases. This CDR3 region has 17 residues. Germline CDR1 MNHEY, CDR2 SVGEGT. With V trimmed by 2 bases and J by 0 bases, 10 bases remained unmatched. The CDR3: CASSYVGQKMGSYEQYF. CDR3 nucleotides: TGTGCCAGCAGTTACGTGGGACAGAAAATGGGCTCCTACGAGCAGTACTTC.

This clonotype was counted ten times or more. The CDR3 region has the DNA TGTGCCAGCAGTTTCCCCGGGACAGGGGGGCACGAGCAGTACTTC. This encodes CASSFPGTGGHEQYF. V and J are TRBV28 and TRBJ2-7; TRBD1 aligns across 11 bases. After removal of 3 bases from V and 5 bases from J, the junction contained 6 bases not matched to a gene. The CDR3 loop spans 15 amino acids. Germline CDR1 reads MDHEN; CDR2 reads SYDVKM.

This clonotype showed up many times. The chain couples TRBV14 to TRBJ2-5; no reliable D call. Germline CDR1 SGHDN, CDR2 FVKESK. V gave up 0 bases and J gave up 4 bases, with 12 bases separating them. The CDR3 contains 15 residues. CDR3 in DNA: TGTGCCAGCAGCCAAGATCGGTCGGGCTTAGAGACCCAGTACTTC. Translated: CASSQDRSGLETQYF.

This clonotype was counted only a few times. Compared with germline, one end of the junction differs, possibly owing to a read error. The chain employs TRBV7-7 and TRBJ2-1; a possible D gene is TRBD2 (6 bases). CDR1 and CDR2 from the germline V gene are SSHAT and FNYEAQ (reference sequence). The CDR3 sequence is 14 residues long. DNA for the CDR3: TGTGCTAGCAGCTTAGCGTCGGGGGACAATGAGCAGTTCTTC. Its translation is CASSLASGDNEQFF. The entire variable domain, with the rest obtained from reference TRBV7-7 and TRBJ2-1, is as follows: GAGVSQSPRYKVTKRGQDVTLRCDPISSHATLYWYQQALGQGPEFLTYFNYEAQPDKSGLPSDRFSAERPEGSISTLTIQRTEQRDSAMYRCASSLASGDNEQFFGPGTRLTVL.

The J gene is TRBJ1-1, the V gene TRBV25-1, with a possible D match to TRBD1 (5 bases). Germline CDR1 is MGHDK and CDR2 is SYGVNS. V was cut by 8 bases and J by 3 bases, with 10 bases left in between. The CDR3 extends over 12 amino acids. In DNA, the CDR3 is TGTGCCAGCGGGGGGGGTTACACTGAAGCTTTCTTT. Translated: CASGGGYTEAFF. Supplemented by reference TRBV25-1 and TRBJ1-1, the full variable domain reads EADIYQTPRYLVIGTGKKITLECSQTMGHDKMYWYQQDPGMELHLIHYSYGVNSTEKGDLSSESTVSRIRTEHFPLTLESARPSHTSQYLCASGGGYTEAFFGQGTRLTVV.

The sample holds many counts of this clonotype. The rearrangement uses TRBV7-9 and TRBJ2-2, with D perhaps TRBD1 (5 bases). Between the trimmed V and J ends, which lost 3 bases and 4 bases, there was a span of 15 bases. This CDR3 spans 16 amino acids. Germline-derived CDR1 and CDR2 are SEHNR and FQNEAQ (reference sequence). The CDR3 loop is CASSLFGAATTGELFF. The CDR3 DNA reads as TGTGCCAGCAGCTTGTTTGGGGCCGCAACCACCGGGGAGCTGTTTTTT. The variable domain in full, with the rest retrieved from reference TRBV7-9 and TRBJ2-2, is DTGVSQNPRHKITKRGQNVTFRCDPISEHNRLYWYRQTLGQGPEFLTYFQNEAQLEKSRLLSDRFSAERPKGSFSTLEIQRTEQGDSAMYLCASSLFGAATTGELFFGEGSRLTVL.

This clonotype showed up just a few times. The chain joins TRBV3-2 to TRBJ2-2; the listed D gene, TRBD1, was not tested against the DNA. TRBV3-2 is an annotated pseudogene. The CDR3 is 17 residues long. CDR3 DNA sequence: TGTGCCAGCAGCTTCACCGGGACAGTGGCGAAGACCGGGGAGCTGTTTTTT. It specifies CASSFTGTVAKTGELFF.

The chain uses TRBV11-3 and TRBJ2-1, with 10 bases lining up with TRBD1. This CDR3 has 16 residues. Germline lookup yields CDR1 SGHNT and CDR2 YENEEA. V gave up 5 bases and J gave up 4 bases; unmatched junction bases: 8. Written as DNA, the CDR3 is TGTGCCAGCAGCCCCCGGGGACAGGGGAATTACAATGAGCAGTTCTTC. This translates into CASSPRGQGNYNEQFF.

V and J are TRBV12-3 or TRBV12-4 and TRBJ2-3; 9 nucleotides line up with TRBD2. The length of the CDR3 is 15 residues. The junction had 5 bases not matched to a gene; V was cut back by 4 bases and J by 3 bases. In DNA form, the CDR3 reads TGTGCCAGCAGTTCAGCGGGGGGCCAGACAGATACGCAGTATTTT. This translates into CASSSAGGQTDTQYF.

This clonotype has only a few counts. V gene TRBV6-2 or TRBV6-3 combines with J gene TRBJ2-7, with TRBD2 matching over 10 bases. The CDR3 extends over 16 amino acids. With 5 bases clipped from V and 0 bases from J, the junction kept 7 bases outside the gene matches. Looked up from germline, CDR1 is MNHEY and CDR2 is SVGEGT. CDR3 coding DNA: TGTGCCAGCAGTCCGGGGACTAGCGTTCTCTCCTACGAGCAGTACTTC. Its translation: CASSPGTSVLSYEQYF.

This clonotype was seen many times. The V gene is TRBV7-3, the J gene TRBJ1-1; 10 bases are a match to TRBD1. The CDR3 is 14 amino acids. V shed 5 bases, J shed 7 bases, and the junction held 7 bases outside the gene matches. Germline V gene sequence: CDR1 SGHTA, CDR2 FQGTGA. The CDR3, as DNA: TGTGCCAGCAGCGCTGGGACAGGGGCGCGTGAAGCTTTCTTT. Translation: CASSAGTGAREAFF.

This clonotype was seen repeatedly, ten times or more. J is TRBJ1-3 and V is TRBV5-1, with D tentatively TRBD1 (6 bases). There are 18 residues in the CDR3. Germline loops: CDR1 SGHRS, CDR2 YFSETQ. The V end was cut by 2 bases, the J end by 0 bases, with 18 bases between. CDR3 bases: TGCGCCAGCAGCTTCCGTACGCGGGACATCCTCTCTGGAAACACCATATATTTT. Its translation is CASSFRTRDILSGNTIYF.

This clonotype was recorded at least ten times. The chain combines TRBV5-1 with TRBJ1-5; the D is unclear. V shed 9 bases and J shed 1 base, with 17 bases lying between them. This CDR3 is built from 15 residues. Germline V gives CDR1 SGHRS, CDR2 YFSETQ. The DNA of the CDR3 is TGCGCCACCCCAGAGCGGGTGGGGAGCAATCAGCCCCAGCATTTT. The encoded protein is CATPERVGSNQPQHF.

This clonotype occurred many times. V and J are TRBV20-1 and TRBJ2-3; a possible D gene is TRBD2 (7 bases). There are 16 residues in the CDR3. Between the trimmed V and J ends, which lost 5 bases and 0 bases, there was a span of 18 bases. Germline values: CDR1 DFQATT, CDR2 SNEGSKA (reference sequence). The CDR3: CSAPHRRGGSTDTQYF. CDR3 nucleotides: TGCAGTGCTCCTCACAGAAGGGGGGGGAGCACAGATACGCAGTATTTT.

This clonotype occurred many times. The chain is built from TRBV20-1 and TRBJ2-7; no firm D call. Germline CDR1 and CDR2: DFQATT and SNEGSKA (reference sequence). CDR3 length: 10 amino acids. Between the trimmed V and J ends, which lost 4 bases and 4 bases, there was a span of 5 bases. CDR3 residues: CSATLYEQYF. CDR3 bases: TGCAGTGCTACTCTTTACGAGCAGTACTTC.

The table lists this clonotype with many counts. This chain uses TRBV5-1 with TRBJ2-7; the match to TRBD2 covers 10 bases. This CDR3 comprises 15 residues. The V and J ends lost 4 bases and 4 bases, in that order; junction bases with no gene match: 8. CDR1 and CDR2 from the germline V gene are SGHRS and YFSETQ. The DNA of the CDR3 is TGCGCCAGCAGCCCTGAAGCGGGGGGGCCTTACGAGCAGTACTTC. Encoded protein: CASSPEAGGPYEQYF.

This clonotype has ten or more counts. The chain joins TRBV2 to TRBJ2-5; D unclear. Trimming pared 5 bases from V and 4 bases from J, leaving 11 bases between. The CDR3 sequence is 13 residues long. The V gene's germline CDR1 is SNHLY and CDR2 FYNNEI. DNA for the CDR3: TGTGCCAGCAGTCGAGGACGTGGAGAGACCCAGTACTTC. This gives the protein CASSRGRGETQYF.

In its sample, this clonotype was seen many times. V and J are TRBV20-1 and TRBJ2-5; weak D call: TRBD1 (7 bases). V was trimmed by 0 bases and J by 5 bases, leaving 16 bases between them. The CDR3 has 15 residues. Germline CDR1 and CDR2: DFQATT and SNEGSKA (reference sequence). CDR3 loop: CSARDGGQGGETQYF. The CDR3 region has the DNA TGCAGTGCTAGAGATGGGGGGCAGGGGGGCGAGACCCAGTACTTC.

The chain joins TRBV28 to TRBJ2-4; possible D gene TRBD2, 5 bases. With 7 bases removed from V and 9 bases from J, the gap between germline ends came to 10 bases. The germline V gene has CDR1 MDHEN and CDR2 SYDVKM. The CDR3 consists of 11 residues. The DNA of the CDR3 is TGTGCCAGCAACTCCGGACTCATTCAGTACTTC. It specifies CASNSGLIQYF.

This clonotype was seen ten or more times. The J gene is TRBJ1-1, the V gene TRBV20-1; D possibly corresponds to TRBD1 (5 bases). V was pared by 0 bases and J by 0 bases, with 8 bases between. The CDR3 totals 14 residues. Germline CDR1 and CDR2: DFQATT and SNEGSKA (reference sequence). CDR3 loop: CSARDVGVNTEAFF. The CDR3, as DNA: TGCAGTGCTAGAGATGTGGGGGTGAACACTGAAGCTTTCTTT.

This clonotype was picked up many times. The genes are TRBV2 and TRBJ1-5; D is ambiguous. V was pared by 1 base and J by 6 bases, with 10 bases between. This CDR3 is built from 14 residues. From germline, CDR1 is SNHLY and CDR2 FYNNEI. For the CDR3, the DNA is TGTGCCAGCAGTGAAGGGGCAGTCTTTCAGCCCCAGCATTTT. Protein product: CASSEGAVFQPQHF.

At least ten counts were recorded for this clonotype. J is TRBJ1-2 and V is TRBV28, with a tentative D call TRBD1 (6 bases). The length of the CDR3 is 15 residues. Germline V CDR1 and CDR2: MDHEN, SYDVKM. The germline V and J ends were trimmed by 2 bases and 5 bases, with 15 bases remaining between them. The CDR3 bases are TGTGCCAGCAGTTTAGGGGGGGGCGCGATTTATGGCTACACCTTC. Translated: CASSLGGGAIYGYTF.

The rearrangement links TRBV2 to TRBJ1-2; 8 bases line up with TRBD1. This CDR3 has 13 residues. V trimming: 2 bases; J trimming: 6 bases; junction bases outside the gene matches: 2. CDR1 SNHLY and CDR2 FYNNEI come from the germline V gene. CDR3 region: CASSERTGNGYTF. As DNA, the CDR3 is TGTGCCAGCAGTGAAAGGACAGGGAATGGCTACACCTTC.

This clonotype came up many times. The chain is built from TRBV2 and TRBJ2-3; TRBD2 aligns across 9 bases. V lost 10 bases to trimming and J lost 2 bases; unmatched junction nucleotides: 16. The CDR3 totals 17 residues. From germline, CDR1 is SNHLY and CDR2 FYNNEI. This chain's CDR3 is CATARSRGGASTDTQYF. The CDR3 DNA follows: TGTGCCACGGCAAGATCTCGCGGGGGGGCATCCACAGATACGCAGTATTTT.